The following is a T cell receptor beta chain sequence with its context. This sample stems from a study of blood T cell repertoires in COVID-19. Trimming took off 6 bases at V and 8 bases at J, with 7 bases between the two ends. Looked up from germline, CDR1 is MNHEY and CDR2 is SMNVEV (reference sequence). This CDR3 region has 11 residues. Produced via immunoSEQ multiplex PCR; TCRdb's table is partial and in-frame only. The sample holds about 240,000 clones; approximately 80% are singletons and the top ten take over 7.5%. The clonotype originates from a woman older than 75 with acute or convalescent COVID-19. The sequenced sample was peripheral blood. The gene calls are TRBV27 and TRBJ2-2; D is unresolved. CDR3 DNA: TGTGCCAGCAGCCTATATGGGGAGCTGTTTTTT. Translated: CASSLYGELFF.